This TCR beta chain was sequenced for a study of tumour-infiltrating T cells in Burkitt lymphoma. About the study: Survival, overall and progression-free, tracked with productive clonality.

V was pared by 9 bases and J by 0 bases, with 11 bases between. Per germline, CDR1 SNHLY and CDR2 FYNNEI. This CDR3 contains 14 residues. Libraries were prepared by immunoSEQ multiplex PCR; TCRdb keeps only in-frame clonotypes and omits some of them. The sample yields 12,000 to 15,000 clones, 65% to 90% seen once. The source material was tumor tissue. V gene TRBV2 combines with J gene TRBJ2-2; possible D gene TRBD1, 5 bases. The origin of this receptor is a human donor with diffuse large B-cell lymphoma. CDR3 DNA sequence: TGTGCCAGTCGCAGGGCGACGAACACCGGGGAGCTGTTTTTT. Protein product: CASRRATNTGELFF. Full variable domain (rest looked up from reference TRBV2 and TRBJ2-2): EPEVTQTPSHQVTQMGQEVILRCVPISNHLYFYWYRQILGQKVEFLVSFYNNEISEKSEIFDDQFSVERPDGSNFTLKIRSTKLEDSAMYFCASRRATNTGELFFGEGSRLTVL.